This T cell receptor beta chain was profiled in a study of blood T cells in healthy people across ages. Study findings and constraints: Researchers deemed the diversity estimates from one million T cells underestimates. Age brought a roughly linear fall in TCR beta diversity measured per million T cells.

Extractions gave at least 6 micrograms of total RNA per sample. A word on this clonotype: Its antigen is not known.

This CDR3 region has 12 residues. V was trimmed by 1 base and J by 8 bases, leaving 11 bases between them. Germline V gene data show CDR1 as SQVTM and CDR2 as ANQGSEA. For the second PCR, which ran for roughly 7 to 11 cycles, a sample-barcoded 5' primer and a J-beta primer mix were used. Each CDR3 protein gets one entry after TCRdb re-called the 5' RACE reads with MiXCR. Of fewer than 1.5 million distinct CDR3 sequences listed, about 40% were seen once; the top ten hold 7% to 9%. The clonotype originates from a woman under 30 in good health. The chain combines TRBV29-1 with TRBJ1-2; D might be TRBD1 (5 bases). Sequenced material: blood. The CDR3 DNA is TGCAGCGTTGAAGGGGGCAGGGACGGCTACACCTTC. This codes for CSVEGGRDGYTF. The full variable domain, in which reference TRBV29-1 and TRBJ1-2 provide the parts outside the CDR3, is SAVISQKPSRDICQRGTSLTIQCQVDSQVTMMFWYRQQPGQSLTLIATANQGSEATYESGFVIDKFPISRPNLTFSTLTVSNMSPEDSSIYLCSVEGGRDGYTFGSGTRLTVV.